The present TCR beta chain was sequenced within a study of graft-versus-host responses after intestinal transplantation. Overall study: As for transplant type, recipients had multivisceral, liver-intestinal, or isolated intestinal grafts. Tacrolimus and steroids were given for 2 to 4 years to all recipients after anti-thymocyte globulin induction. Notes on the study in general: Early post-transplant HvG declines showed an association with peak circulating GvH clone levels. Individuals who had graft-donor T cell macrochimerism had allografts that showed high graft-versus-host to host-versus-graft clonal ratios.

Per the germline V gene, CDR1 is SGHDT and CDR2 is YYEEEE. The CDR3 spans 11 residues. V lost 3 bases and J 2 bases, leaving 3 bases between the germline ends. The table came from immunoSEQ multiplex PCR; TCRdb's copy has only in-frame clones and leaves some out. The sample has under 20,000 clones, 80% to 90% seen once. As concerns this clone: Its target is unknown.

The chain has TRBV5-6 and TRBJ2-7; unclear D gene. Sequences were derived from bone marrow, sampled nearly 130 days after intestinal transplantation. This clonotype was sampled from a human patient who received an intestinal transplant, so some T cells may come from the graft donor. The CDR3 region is CASSSTYEQYF. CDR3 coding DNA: TGTGCCAGCAGCTCCACCTACGAGCAGTACTTC.